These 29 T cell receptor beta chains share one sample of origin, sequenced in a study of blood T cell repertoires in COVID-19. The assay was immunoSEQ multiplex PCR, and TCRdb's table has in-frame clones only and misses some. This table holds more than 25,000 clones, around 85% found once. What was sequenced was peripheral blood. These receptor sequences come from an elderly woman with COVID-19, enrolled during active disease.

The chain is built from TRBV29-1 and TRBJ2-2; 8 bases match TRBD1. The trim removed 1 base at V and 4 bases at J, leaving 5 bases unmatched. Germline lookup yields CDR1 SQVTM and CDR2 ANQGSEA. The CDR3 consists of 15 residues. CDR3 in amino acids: CSVEARTGRTGELFF. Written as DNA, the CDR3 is TGCAGCGTTGAAGCGAGGACAGGGCGCACCGGGGAGCTGTTTTTT.

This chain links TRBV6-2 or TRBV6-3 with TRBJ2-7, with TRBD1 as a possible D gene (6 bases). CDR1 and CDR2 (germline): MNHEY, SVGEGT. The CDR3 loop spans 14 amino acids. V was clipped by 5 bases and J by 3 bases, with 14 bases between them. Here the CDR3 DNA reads TGTGCCAGCAGTCCCGGGACAAGAGACTACGAGCAGTACTTC. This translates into CASSPGTRDYEQYF.

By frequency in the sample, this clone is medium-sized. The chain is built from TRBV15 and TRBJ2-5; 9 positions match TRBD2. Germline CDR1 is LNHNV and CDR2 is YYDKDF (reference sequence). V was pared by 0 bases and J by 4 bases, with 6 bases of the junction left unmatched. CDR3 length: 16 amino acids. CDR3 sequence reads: CATSRDAGGAGETQYF. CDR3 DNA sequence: TGTGCCACCAGCAGAGATGCGGGGGGGGCGGGAGAGACCCAGTACTTC.

The CDR3 DNA is TGTGCCAGCAGTCCACAGGGGGGGAGCACTGAAGCTTTCTTT. Translation gives CASSPQGGSTEAFF. The chain is built from TRBV6-4 and TRBJ1-1, with 8 bases matching TRBD1. Trimming removed 5 bases from V and 4 bases from J; junction bases left unmatched: 6. Germline loops: CDR1 MRHNA, CDR2 SNTAGT. The CDR3 extends over 14 amino acids.

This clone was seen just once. The CDR3 protein is CASSALQGLGDTIYF. As DNA, the CDR3 is TGTGCCAGCAGCGCCTTACAAGGCCTAGGGGACACCATATATTTT. V and J are TRBV9 and TRBJ1-3; TRBD1 might be the D (5 bases). The CDR3 runs to 15 residues. V shed 3 bases and J shed 8 bases, with 18 bases lying between them. Germline loops: CDR1 SGDLS, CDR2 YYNGEE.

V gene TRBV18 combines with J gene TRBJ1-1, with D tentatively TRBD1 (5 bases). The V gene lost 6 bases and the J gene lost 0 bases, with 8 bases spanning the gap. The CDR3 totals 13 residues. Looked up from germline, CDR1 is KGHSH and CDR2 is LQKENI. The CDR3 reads CASSAGLNTEAFF. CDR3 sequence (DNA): TGTGCCAGCTCGGCAGGGTTGAACACTGAAGCTTTCTTT.

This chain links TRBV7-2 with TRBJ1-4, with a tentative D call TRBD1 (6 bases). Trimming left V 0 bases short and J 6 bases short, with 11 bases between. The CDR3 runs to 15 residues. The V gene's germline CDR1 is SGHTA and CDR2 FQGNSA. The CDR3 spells CASSLARKGDEKLFF. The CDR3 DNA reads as TGTGCCAGCAGCTTAGCGCGTAAGGGGGATGAAAAACTGTTTTTT.

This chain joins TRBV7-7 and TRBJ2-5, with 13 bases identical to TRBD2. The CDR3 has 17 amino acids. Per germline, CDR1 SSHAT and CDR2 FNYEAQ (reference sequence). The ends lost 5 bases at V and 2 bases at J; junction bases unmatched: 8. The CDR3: CASSPGLAGARQETQYF. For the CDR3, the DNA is TGTGCCAGCAGCCCTGGACTAGCGGGGGCGAGACAAGAGACCCAGTACTTC.

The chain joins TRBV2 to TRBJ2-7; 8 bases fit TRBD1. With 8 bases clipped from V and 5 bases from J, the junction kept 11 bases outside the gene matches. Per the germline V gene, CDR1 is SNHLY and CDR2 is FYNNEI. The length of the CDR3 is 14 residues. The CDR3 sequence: CASLPKGQANEQYF. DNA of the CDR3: TGTGCCAGCCTGCCCAAGGGACAGGCGAACGAGCAGTACTTC. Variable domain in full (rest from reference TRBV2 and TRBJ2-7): EPEVTQTPSHQVTQMGQEVILRCVPISNHLYFYWYRQILGQKVEFLVSFYNNEISEKSEIFDDQFSVERPDGSNFTLKIRSTKLEDSAMYFCASLPKGQANEQYFGPGTRLTVT.

CDR3 protein: CATSRGERGETQYF. The CDR3 nucleotides are TGTGCCACCTCGCGGGGGGAACGGGGGGAGACCCAGTACTTC. The chain couples TRBV27 to TRBJ2-5; 8 bases are shared with TRBD2. Germline loops: CDR1 MNHEY, CDR2 SMNVEV (reference sequence). The trim removed 10 bases at V and 5 bases at J, leaving 12 bases unmatched. The CDR3 loop spans 14 amino acids.

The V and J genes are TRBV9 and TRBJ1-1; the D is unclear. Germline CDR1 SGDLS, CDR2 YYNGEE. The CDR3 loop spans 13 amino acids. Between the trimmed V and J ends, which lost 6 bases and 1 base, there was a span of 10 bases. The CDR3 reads CASTRVTNTEAFF. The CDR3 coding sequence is TGTGCCAGCACCCGAGTTACGAACACTGAAGCTTTCTTT.

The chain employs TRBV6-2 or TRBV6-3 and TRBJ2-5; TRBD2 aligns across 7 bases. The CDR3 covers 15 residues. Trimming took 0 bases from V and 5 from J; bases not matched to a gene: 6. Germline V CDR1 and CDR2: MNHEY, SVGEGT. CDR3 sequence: CASSYSGGAGETQYF. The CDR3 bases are TGTGCCAGCAGTTACTCGGGAGGGGCAGGGGAGACCCAGTACTTC.

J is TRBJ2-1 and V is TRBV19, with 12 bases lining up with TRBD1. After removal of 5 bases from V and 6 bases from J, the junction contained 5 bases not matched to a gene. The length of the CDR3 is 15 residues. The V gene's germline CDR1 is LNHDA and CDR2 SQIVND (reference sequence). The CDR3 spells CASSEGQGALNEQFF. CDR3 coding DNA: TGTGCCAGTAGTGAGGGACAGGGGGCCCTCAATGAGCAGTTCTTC.

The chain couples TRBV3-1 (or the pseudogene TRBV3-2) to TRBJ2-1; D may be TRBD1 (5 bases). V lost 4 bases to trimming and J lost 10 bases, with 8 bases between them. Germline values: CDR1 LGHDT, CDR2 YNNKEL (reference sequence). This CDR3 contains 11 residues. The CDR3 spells CASSLNREQFF. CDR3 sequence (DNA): TGTGCCAGCAGCCTAAACAGGGAGCAGTTCTTC.

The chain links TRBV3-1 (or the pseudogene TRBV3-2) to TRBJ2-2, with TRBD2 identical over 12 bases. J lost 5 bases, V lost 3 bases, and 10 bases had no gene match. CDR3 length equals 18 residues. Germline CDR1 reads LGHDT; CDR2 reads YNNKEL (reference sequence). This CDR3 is CASSHWTSGDFGTGELFF. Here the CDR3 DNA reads TGTGCCAGCAGCCATTGGACTAGCGGGGACTTTGGAACCGGGGAGCTGTTTTTT.

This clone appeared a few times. The CDR3 region has the DNA TGTGCCAGCAGCAAAGAAGCCCCTGACTGCTACGAGCAGTACTTC. This translates into CASSKEAPDCYEQYF. The chain employs TRBV21-1 and TRBJ2-7; the table gives TRBD2 as D, unverified against the DNA. TRBV21-1 is annotated as a pseudogene. The CDR3 runs to 15 residues.

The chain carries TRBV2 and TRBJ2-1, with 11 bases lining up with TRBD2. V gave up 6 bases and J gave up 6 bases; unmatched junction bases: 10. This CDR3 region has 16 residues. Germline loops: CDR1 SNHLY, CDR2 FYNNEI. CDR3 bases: TGTGCCAGCAGAGTGGGAGGGCTAGCGGGGGGCAATGAGCAGTTCTTC. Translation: CASRVGGLAGGNEQFF. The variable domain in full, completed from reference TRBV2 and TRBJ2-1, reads EPEVTQTPSHQVTQMGQEVILRCVPISNHLYFYWYRQILGQKVEFLVSFYNNEISEKSEIFDDQFSVERPDGSNFTLKIRSTKLEDSAMYFCASRVGGLAGGNEQFFGPGTRLTVL.

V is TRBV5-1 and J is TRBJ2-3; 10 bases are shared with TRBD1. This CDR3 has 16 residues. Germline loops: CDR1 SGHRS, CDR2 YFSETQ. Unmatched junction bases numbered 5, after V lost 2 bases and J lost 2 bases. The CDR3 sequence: CASSFYDRGHTDTQYF. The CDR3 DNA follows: TGCGCCAGCAGCTTCTACGACAGGGGGCACACAGATACGCAGTATTTT.

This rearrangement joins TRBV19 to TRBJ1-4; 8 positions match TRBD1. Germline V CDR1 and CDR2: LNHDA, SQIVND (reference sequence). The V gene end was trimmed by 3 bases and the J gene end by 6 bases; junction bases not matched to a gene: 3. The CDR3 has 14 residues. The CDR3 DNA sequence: TGTGCCAGTAGTATGGGACAGGTCGATGAAAAACTGTTTTTT. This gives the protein CASSMGQVDEKLFF.

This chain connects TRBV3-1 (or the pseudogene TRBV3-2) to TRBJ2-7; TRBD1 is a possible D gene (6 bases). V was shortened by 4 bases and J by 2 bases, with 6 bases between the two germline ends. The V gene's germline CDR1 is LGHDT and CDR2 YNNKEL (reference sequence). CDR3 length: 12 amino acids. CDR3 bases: TGTGCCAGCAGCCGGGACACCTACGAGCAGTACTTC. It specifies CASSRDTYEQYF.

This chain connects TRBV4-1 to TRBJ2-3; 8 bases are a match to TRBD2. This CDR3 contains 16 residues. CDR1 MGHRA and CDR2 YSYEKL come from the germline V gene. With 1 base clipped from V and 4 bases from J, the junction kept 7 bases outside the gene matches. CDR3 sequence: CASSQVNGGASDTQYF. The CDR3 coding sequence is TGCGCCAGCAGCCAAGTGAACGGGGGGGCCTCAGATACGCAGTATTTT.

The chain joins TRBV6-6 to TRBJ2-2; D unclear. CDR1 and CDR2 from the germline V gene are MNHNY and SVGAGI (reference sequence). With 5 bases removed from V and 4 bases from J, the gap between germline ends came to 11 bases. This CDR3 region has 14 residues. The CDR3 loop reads CASSGNGATGELFF. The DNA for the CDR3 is TGTGCCAGCAGTGGCAATGGAGCCACCGGGGAGCTGTTTTTT.

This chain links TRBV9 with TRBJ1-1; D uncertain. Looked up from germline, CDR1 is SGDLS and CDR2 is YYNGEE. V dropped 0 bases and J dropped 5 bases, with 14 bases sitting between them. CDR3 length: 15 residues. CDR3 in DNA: TGTGCCAGCAGCGTAGCTAGGAGGAGGGATACTGAAGCTTTCTTT. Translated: CASSVARRRDTEAFF.

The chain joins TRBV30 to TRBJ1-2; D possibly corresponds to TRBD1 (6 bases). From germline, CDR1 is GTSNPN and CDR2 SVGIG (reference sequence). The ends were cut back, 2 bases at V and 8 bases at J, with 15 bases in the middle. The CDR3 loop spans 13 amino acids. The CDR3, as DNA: TGTGCCTGGAGTAGAGACAGGCCGAGGGGCTACACCTTC. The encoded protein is CAWSRDRPRGYTF.

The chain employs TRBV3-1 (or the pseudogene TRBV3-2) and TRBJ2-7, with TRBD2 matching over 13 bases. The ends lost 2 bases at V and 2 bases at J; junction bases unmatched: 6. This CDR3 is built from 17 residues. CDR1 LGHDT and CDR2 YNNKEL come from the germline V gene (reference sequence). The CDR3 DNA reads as TGTGCCAGCAGCCAAACTAGCGGGGGGGCCGGAGCCTACGAGCAGTACTTC. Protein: CASSQTSGGAGAYEQYF.

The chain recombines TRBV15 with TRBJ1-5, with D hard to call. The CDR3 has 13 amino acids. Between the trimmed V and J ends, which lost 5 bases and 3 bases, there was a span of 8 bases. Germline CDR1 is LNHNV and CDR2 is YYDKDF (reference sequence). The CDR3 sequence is CATSAGTNQPQHF. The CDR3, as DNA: TGTGCCACCAGCGCAGGAACCAATCAGCCCCAGCATTTT.

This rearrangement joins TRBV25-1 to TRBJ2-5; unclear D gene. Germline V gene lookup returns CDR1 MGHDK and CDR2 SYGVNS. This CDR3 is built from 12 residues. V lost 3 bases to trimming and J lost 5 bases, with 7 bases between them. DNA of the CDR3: TGTGCCAGCAGTGAGCGGCGCGAGACCCAGTACTTC. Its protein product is CASSERRETQYF.

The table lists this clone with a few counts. CDR3 bases: TGTGCCAGCAGTCCGACAGGGAGCTCTGGGGCCAACGTCCTGACTTTC. Translation gives CASSPTGSSGANVLTF. This sequence joins TRBV5-5 and TRBJ2-6; 7 bases map to TRBD1. The V and J ends lost 5 bases and 0 bases, in that order; junction bases with no gene match: 5. The CDR3 is made up of 16 amino acids. CDR1 is SGHKS, CDR2 YYEKEE, per germline (reference sequence). The complete variable domain, with remaining parts taken from reference TRBV5-5 and TRBJ2-6, reads DAGVTQSPTHLIKTRGQQVTLRCSPISGHKSVSWYQQVLGQGPQFIFQYYEKEERGRGNFPDRFSARQFPNYSSELNVNALLLGDSALYLCASSPTGSSGANVLTFGAGSRLTVL.

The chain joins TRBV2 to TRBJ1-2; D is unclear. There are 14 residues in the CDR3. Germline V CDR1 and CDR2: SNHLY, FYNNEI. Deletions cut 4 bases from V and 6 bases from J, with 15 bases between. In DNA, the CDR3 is TGTGCCAGCAGTGTCGGGAGTGGAGTTGATGGCTACACCTTC. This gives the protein CASSVGSGVDGYTF.